This is a list of T cell receptor beta chains from one sample in a study of identical twins. One entry per CDR3 protein results from TCRdb running MiXCR on the 5' RACE reads. The data contain 350,000 to 400,000 distinct CDR3 sequences, 9% to 10% of them singletons. The sequencing input was naive T cells sorted from blood. The source of these receptors is a woman aged 50 to 60 in good health. Both conserved end residues are part of each CDR3. Each record gives: J gene, V gene, D gene, clone size, CDR3 protein, CDR3 DNA. D genes are given only for firm matches. The size field is filled for only some rows; it gives once, few, many or a size class.

TRBJ1-1	TRBV5-1	NA	NA	CASSLSQVMNTEAFF	TGCGCCAGCAGCCTTTCACAGGTAATGAACACTGAAGCTTTCTTT
TRBJ2-1	TRBV30	TRBD2	few	CAYNLAVAGAGEQFF	TGTGCCTACAACCTGGCGGTAGCGGGAGCGGGGGAGCAGTTCTTC
TRBJ2-1	TRBV7-2	TRBD2	few	CASSSELAGKSYNEQFF	TGTGCCAGCAGCTCCGAACTAGCGGGGAAGTCCTACAATGAGCAGTTCTTC
TRBJ1-1	TRBV3-1	TRBD1	NA	CASSQDWGQSTEAFF	TGTGCCAGCAGCCAAGATTGGGGACAGAGTACTGAAGCTTTCTTT
TRBJ2-7	TRBV20-1	TRBD2	many	CSAGTSGRYEQYF	TGCAGTGCGGGGACTAGCGGGCGCTACGAGCAGTACTTC
TRBJ1-4	TRBV20-1	NA	few	CSARDQGRIGEKLFF	TGCAGTGCTAGAGATCAAGGAAGAATTGGTGAAAAACTGTTTTTT
TRBJ1-4	TRBV29-1	TRBD1	many	CSVGLGQGGEKLFF	TGCAGCGTTGGTCTGGGACAGGGAGGTGAAAAACTGTTTTTT
TRBJ1-3	TRBV12-3/TRBV12-4	NA	many	CASSSTSGNTIYF	TGTGCCAGCAGTTCGACTTCTGGAAACACCATATATTTT
TRBJ2-5	TRBV10-3	NA	many	CAISEHVDQETQYF	TGTGCCATCAGTGAGCACGTGGATCAAGAGACCCAGTACTTC
TRBJ1-5	TRBV6-1	NA	many	CASSEWGSNNQPQHF	TGTGCCAGCAGTGAATGGGGCAGCAATAATCAGCCCCAGCATTTT
TRBJ2-3	TRBV5-1	TRBD2	many	CASSLPGGTSGNTADTQYF	TGCGCCAGCAGCCTACCGGGCGGGACTAGCGGGAATACCGCAGATACGCAGTATTTT
TRBJ2-5	TRBV12-3/TRBV12-4	TRBD2	NA	CASSFGLAGAPQETQYF	TGTGCCAGCAGTTTCGGACTAGCGGGAGCCCCACAAGAGACCCAGTACTTC
TRBJ2-1	TRBV4-1	NA	few	CASSLIGGPIGHEQFF	TGCGCCAGCAGTCTCATCGGAGGGCCCATCGGCCATGAGCAGTTCTTC
TRBJ2-6	TRBV5-1	NA	NA	CASTYNLAGANVLTF	TGCGCCAGCACTTACAACTTGGCTGGGGCCAACGTCCTGACTTTC
TRBJ2-3	TRBV4-1	TRBD2	few	CASRHSIAGGTDTQYF	TGCGCCAGCAGGCATTCTATAGCGGGAGGCACAGATACGCAGTATTTT
TRBJ2-7	TRBV6-5	TRBD1	NA	CASSLAQGAPHEQYF	TGTGCCAGCAGTCTAGCACAGGGGGCGCCTCACGAGCAGTACTTC
TRBJ1-1	TRBV6-5	NA	NA	CATLRGGNTEAFF	TGTGCCACCCTACGCGGGGGAAACACTGAAGCTTTCTTT
TRBJ1-2	TRBV12-3/TRBV12-4	NA	few	CASSLGIPNYGYTF	TGTGCCAGCAGTTTAGGGATACCTAACTATGGCTACACCTTC
TRBJ1-3	TRBV20-1	NA	NA	CSARGGTNTIYF	TGCAGTGCTAGGGGGGGCACCAACACCATATATTTT
TRBJ2-2	TRBV6-1	NA	few	CASRGRTTTGELFF	TGTGCCAGCAGGGGGAGGACAACAACCGGGGAGCTGTTTTTT
TRBJ1-1	TRBV3-1	NA	few	CASSQGQLGTEAFF	TGTGCCAGCAGCCAAGGACAACTGGGAACTGAAGCTTTCTTT
TRBJ1-1	TRBV6-5	NA	few	CASSPVSGNTEAFF	TGTGCCAGCAGTCCAGTTTCTGGAAACACTGAAGCTTTCTTT
TRBJ2-2	TRBV6-2/TRBV6-3	NA	few	CASSYQRRGELFF	TGTGCCAGCAGTTACCAGCGCCGCGGGGAGCTGTTTTTT
TRBJ1-5	TRBV7-8	NA	NA	CASSLGGNYQPQHF	TGTGCCAGCAGCTTAGGCGGGAACTATCAGCCCCAGCATTTT
TRBJ2-1	TRBV12-3/TRBV12-4	NA	few	CASSFRQASYNEQFF	TGTGCCAGCAGTTTTCGCCAAGCCTCCTACAATGAGCAGTTCTTC
TRBJ1-2	TRBV7-9	NA	NA	CASSLVSETGGYTF	TGTGCCAGCAGCTTAGTTTCGGAGACGGGAGGCTACACCTTC
TRBJ2-3	TRBV7-9	TRBD2	many	CASSLFPGLAGGGADTQYF	TGTGCCAGCAGCTTATTCCCGGGACTAGCGGGAGGAGGCGCAGATACGCAGTATTTT
TRBJ1-1	TRBV4-1	NA	many	CASSRVLSGAAEAFF	TGCGCCAGCAGCCGGGTCCTGTCAGGGGCGGCTGAAGCTTTCTTT
TRBJ2-3	TRBV5-1	TRBD1	many	CASSLGTGPSTDTQYF	TGTGCCAGCAGTTTGGGGACAGGGCCTAGCACAGATACGCAGTATTTT
TRBJ1-5	TRBV6-2/TRBV6-3	NA	many	CASNRGGDQPQHF	TGTGCCAGCAACAGAGGGGGGGATCAGCCCCAGCATTTT
TRBJ1-2	TRBV6-1	TRBD1	few	CASSELGQGGYGYTF	TGTGCCAGCAGTGAATTGGGACAGGGAGGATATGGCTACACCTTC
TRBJ2-5	TRBV15	TRBD2	NA	CATEKRLAPDGETQYF	TGTGCCACGGAGAAGAGACTAGCTCCAGATGGAGAGACCCAGTACTTC
TRBJ2-5	TRBV11-2	NA	few	CASSLAPVQETQYF	TGTGCCAGCAGCTTAGCCCCAGTCCAAGAGACCCAGTACTTC
TRBJ2-2	TRBV5-1	NA	NA	CASSLVFGATGELFF	TGCGCCAGCAGCTTGGTCTTTGGGGCCACCGGGGAGCTGTTTTTT
TRBJ1-1	TRBV12-3/TRBV12-4	NA	few	CASSLNDAEAFF	TGTGCCAGCAGTTTAAATGATGCCGAAGCTTTCTTT
TRBJ1-1	TRBV20-1	TRBD1	many	CSASIQGASFTEAFF	TGCAGTGCTAGCATACAGGGGGCGTCTTTCACTGAAGCTTTCTTT
TRBJ2-3	TRBV29-1	NA	many	CSVGFRTDTQYF	TGCAGCGTTGGGTTCCGCACAGATACGCAGTATTTT
TRBJ2-7	TRBV7-9	TRBD2	NA	CASSTTSFEQYF	TGTGCCAGCAGCACGACTAGCTTCGAGCAGTACTTC
TRBJ1-6	TRBV12-3/TRBV12-4	TRBD1	few	CASKTGTGSGPLHF	TGTGCCAGCAAGACCGGGACAGGGTCGGGACCCCTCCACTTT
TRBJ2-1	TRBV7-3	TRBD2	few	CASSSVRGEDGEQFF	TGTGCCAGCAGTTCTGTCCGGGGGGAAGACGGTGAGCAGTTCTTC
TRBJ2-1	TRBV11-2	NA	few	CASSLEPQSYEQFF	TGTGCCAGCAGCTTAGAACCCCAATCCTATGAGCAGTTCTTC
TRBJ2-3	TRBV10-3	NA	NA	CAISPKGGKRSTDTQYF	TGTGCCATCAGCCCCAAGGGGGGGAAAAGGAGCACAGATACGCAGTATTTT
TRBJ1-4	TRBV29-1	TRBD1	few	CSARGTGDEKLFF	TGCAGCGCCAGAGGGACAGGGGATGAAAAACTGTTTTTT
TRBJ2-1	TRBV5-1	NA	many	CASSPIPYNEQFF	TGCGCCAGCAGCCCTATTCCCTACAATGAGCAGTTCTTC
TRBJ1-1	TRBV4-1	NA	NA	CASSHPGVNTEAFF	TGCGCCAGCAGCCACCCGGGGGTGAACACTGAAGCTTTCTTT
TRBJ2-3	TRBV19	NA	NA	CASSMGGAFFTDTQYF	TGTGCCAGTAGTATGGGGGGTGCCTTCTTCACAGATACGCAGTATTTT
TRBJ2-5	TRBV20-1	NA	few	CSASWRLETQYF	TGCAGTGCTAGCTGGCGCTTGGAGACCCAGTACTTC
TRBJ2-7	TRBV29-1	NA	many	CSVVGSAGEQYF	TGCAGCGTTGTAGGATCCGCGGGGGAGCAGTACTTC
TRBJ1-5	TRBV28	NA	many	CASNPHPFQPQHF	TGTGCCAGCAACCCCCACCCCTTTCAGCCCCAGCATTTT
TRBJ2-1	TRBV4-1	NA	NA	CASSQDLWNEQFF	TGCGCCAGCAGCCAAGATCTCTGGAATGAGCAGTTCTTC
TRBJ2-1	TRBV4-1	NA	few	CAIRHEQFF	TGCGCCATCCGCCATGAGCAGTTCTTC
TRBJ2-7	TRBV6-5	NA	few	CASSSLEGVGEQYF	TGTGCCAGCAGTTCCCTCGAGGGGGTGGGCGAGCAGTACTTC